Following are 3 T cell receptor beta chains from one sample sequenced in a study of brain T cells in children with intractable seizures. Clones were read by immunoSEQ multiplex PCR, and TCRdb kept only the in-frame ones, dropping some. There are roughly 80,000 clones in the sample; about 90% occur only once, and approximately 24% lies in the top ten. This sample comprised peripheral blood, obtained at surgery. The source of these receptors is a girl aged 2-9 years with Rasmussen encephalitis and intractable seizures.

The CDR3 DNA is TGCAGCGTCGTGGACACTGAAGCTTTCTTT. Translated, it gives CSVVDTEAFF. The chain joins TRBV29-1 to TRBJ1-1, with D hard to call. V lost 6 bases, J lost 3 bases, and 5 bases lay in between. Germline assignment: CDR1 SQVTM and CDR2 ANQGSEA. The CDR3 contains 10 residues.

This chain joins TRBV27 and TRBJ2-6; D remains unclear. V was trimmed by 6 bases and J by 4 bases, leaving 7 bases between them. This CDR3 contains 13 residues. Germline V CDR1 and CDR2: MNHEY, SMNVEV (reference sequence). CDR3: CASSFSGANVLTF. In DNA form, the CDR3 reads TGTGCCAGCAGCTTTTCGGGGGCCAACGTCCTGACTTTC. The full variable domain, completed using reference TRBV27 and TRBJ2-6, is EAQVTQNPRYLITVTGKKLTVTCSQNMNHEYMSWYRQDPGLGLRQIYYSMNVEVTDKGDVPEGYKVSRKEKRNFPLILESPSPNQTSLYFCASSFSGANVLTFGAGSRLTVL.

The J gene is TRBJ1-1, the V gene TRBV7-9; D gene uncertain. This CDR3 contains 13 residues. The germline V gene encodes CDR1 SEHNR and CDR2 FQNEAQ (reference sequence). Trimming took off 1 base at V and 5 bases at J, with 8 bases between the two ends. The CDR3 is CASSLGVATEAFF. CDR3 DNA: TGTGCCAGCAGCTTAGGTGTCGCGACTGAAGCTTTCTTT.